These 4 T cell receptor beta chains came from one sample sequenced in a study of shared clonotypes between healthy human individuals. In the naive CD8 group, cells lacked CD45RO and were positively selected for CCR7, so terminally differentiated effector memory CD45RA+ cells were left out. Some clones are missing from TCRdb's copy, which holds only in-frame ones; the method was immunoSEQ multiplex PCR. The data contain around 600,000 clones, 90% to 95% of them seen just once; the ten biggest clones take up over 0.09%. The material sequenced was naive CD8+ T cells sorted from blood. Source of these receptors: a woman aged 25 to 45 in good health.

Worth noting for this clone: The same CDR3 is also encoded by other DNA sequences in this sample. J is TRBJ2-5 and V is TRBV7-6; D possibly corresponds to TRBD1 (6 bases). V was shortened by 0 bases and J by 1 base, with 6 bases between the two germline ends. CDR3 length equals 14 residues. Germline-derived CDR1 and CDR2 are SGHVS and FNYEAQ. CDR3: CASSLAGGQETQYF. Here the CDR3 DNA reads TGTGCCAGCAGCTTAGCAGGGGGCCAAGAGACCCAGTACTTC.

A word on this clone: Within the sample, other DNA sequences also encode this same CDR3. The chain is built from TRBV28 and TRBJ2-7; D may match TRBD1 or TRBD2 (5 bases each). CDR1 is MDHEN, CDR2 SYDVKM, per germline. This CDR3 is 14 amino acids long. V dropped 6 bases and J dropped 2 bases, with 14 bases sitting between them. The CDR3 sequence is CASSPGQGAYEQYF. DNA of the CDR3: TGTGCCAGCAGCCCTGGGCAGGGAGCCTACGAGCAGTACTTC.

The V and J genes are TRBV27 and TRBJ2-1, with D unresolved. With 2 bases removed from V and 0 bases from J, the gap between germline ends came to 8 bases. The germline V gene encodes CDR1 MNHEY and CDR2 SMNVEV (reference sequence). The CDR3 is 15 amino acids. CDR3 region: CASSLEPDSYNEQFF. CDR3 sequence (DNA): TGTGCCAGCAGTTTAGAGCCCGACTCCTACAATGAGCAGTTCTTC.

The rearrangement uses TRBV7-8 and TRBJ1-2; no clear D. Germline assignment: CDR1 SGHVS and CDR2 FQNEAQ. Trimming shortened V by 3 bases and J by 3 bases, and 8 bases separated the two germline ends. The CDR3 spans 13 residues. CDR3 protein: CASSFEQHYGYTF. The CDR3 DNA reads as TGTGCCAGCAGCTTTGAACAGCACTATGGCTACACCTTC.